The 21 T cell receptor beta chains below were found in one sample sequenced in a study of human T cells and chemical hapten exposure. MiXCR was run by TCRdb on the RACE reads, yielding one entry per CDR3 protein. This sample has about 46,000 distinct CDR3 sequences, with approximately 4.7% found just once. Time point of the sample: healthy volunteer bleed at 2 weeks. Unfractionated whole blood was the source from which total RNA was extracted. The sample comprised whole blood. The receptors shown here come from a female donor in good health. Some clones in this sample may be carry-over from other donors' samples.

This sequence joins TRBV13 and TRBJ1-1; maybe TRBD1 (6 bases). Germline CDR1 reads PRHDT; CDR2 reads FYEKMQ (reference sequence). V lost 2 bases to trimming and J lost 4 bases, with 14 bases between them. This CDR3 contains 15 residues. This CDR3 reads CASSLRGAVGTEAFF. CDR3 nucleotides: TGTGCCAGCAGCTTAAGGGGGGCGGTAGGCACTGAAGCTTTCTTT.

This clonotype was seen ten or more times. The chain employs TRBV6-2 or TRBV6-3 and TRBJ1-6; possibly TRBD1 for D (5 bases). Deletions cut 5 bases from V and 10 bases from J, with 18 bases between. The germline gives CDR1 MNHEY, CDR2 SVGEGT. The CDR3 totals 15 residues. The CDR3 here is CASSPGTPIYSPLHF. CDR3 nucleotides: TGTGCCAGCAGTCCAGGGACGCCAATCTACTCACCCCTCCACTTT.

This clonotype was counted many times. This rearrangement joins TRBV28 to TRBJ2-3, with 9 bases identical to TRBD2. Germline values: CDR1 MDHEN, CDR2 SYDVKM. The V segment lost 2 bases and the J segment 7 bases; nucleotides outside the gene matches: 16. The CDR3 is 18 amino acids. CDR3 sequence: CASSLGTGVRGGRNTQYF. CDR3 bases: TGTGCCAGCAGTTTAGGGACCGGGGTGCGGGGGGGCCGAAATACGCAGTATTTT.

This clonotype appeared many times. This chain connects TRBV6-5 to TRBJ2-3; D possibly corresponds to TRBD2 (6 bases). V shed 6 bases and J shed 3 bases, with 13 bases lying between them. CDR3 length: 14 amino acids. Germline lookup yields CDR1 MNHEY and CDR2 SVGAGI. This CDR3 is CASSRGLPTDTQYF. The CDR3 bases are TGTGCCAGCAGCCGCGGACTACCGACAGATACGCAGTATTTT.

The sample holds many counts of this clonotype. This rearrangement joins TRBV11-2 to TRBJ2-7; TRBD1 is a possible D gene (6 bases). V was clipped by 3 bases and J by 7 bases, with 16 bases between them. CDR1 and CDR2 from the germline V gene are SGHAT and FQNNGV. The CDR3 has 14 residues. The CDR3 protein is CASSLDRPSREQYF. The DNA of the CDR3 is TGTGCCAGCAGCTTGGACAGACCCTCGAGGGAGCAGTACTTC.

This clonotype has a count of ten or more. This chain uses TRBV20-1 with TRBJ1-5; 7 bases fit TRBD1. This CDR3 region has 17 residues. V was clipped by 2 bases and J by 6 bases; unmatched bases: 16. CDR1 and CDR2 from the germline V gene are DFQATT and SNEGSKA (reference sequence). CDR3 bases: TGCAGTGCTAGAAGTGCAGGGGGTGATCTGAGTGGTCAGCCCCAGCATTTT. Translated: CSARSAGGDLSGQPQHF.

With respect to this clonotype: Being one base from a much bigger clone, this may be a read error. The CDR3 protein is CASRPGRDRGGNQPQNF. Here the CDR3 DNA reads TGTGCCAGCAGACCGGGCCGGGATCGGGGTGGCAATCAGCCCCAGAATTTT. The chain recombines TRBV12-3 or TRBV12-4 with TRBJ1-5; D ambiguous. The length of the CDR3 is 17 residues.

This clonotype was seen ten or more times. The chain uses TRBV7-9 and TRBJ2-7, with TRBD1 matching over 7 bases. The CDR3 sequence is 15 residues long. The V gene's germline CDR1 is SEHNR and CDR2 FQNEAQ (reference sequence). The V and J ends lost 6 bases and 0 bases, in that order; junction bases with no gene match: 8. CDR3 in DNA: TGTGCCAGCAGTTCCGACAGGGCCTACTCCTACGAGCAGTACTTC. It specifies CASSSDRAYSYEQYF.

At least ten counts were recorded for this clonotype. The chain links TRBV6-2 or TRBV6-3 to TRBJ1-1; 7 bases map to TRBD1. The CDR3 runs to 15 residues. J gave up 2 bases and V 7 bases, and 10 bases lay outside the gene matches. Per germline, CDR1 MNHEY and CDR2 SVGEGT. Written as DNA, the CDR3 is TGTGCCAGCATCCCCAGGGGACAGAGAAACACTGAAGCTTTCTTT. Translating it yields CASIPRGQRNTEAFF.

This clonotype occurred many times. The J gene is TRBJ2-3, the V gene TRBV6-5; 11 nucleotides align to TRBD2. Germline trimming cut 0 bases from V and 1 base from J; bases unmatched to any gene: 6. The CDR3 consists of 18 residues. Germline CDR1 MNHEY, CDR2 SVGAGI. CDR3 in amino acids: CASSYSLTTSGGTDTQYF. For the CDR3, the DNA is TGTGCCAGCAGTTACTCGCTTACGACTAGCGGGGGCACAGATACGCAGTATTTT.

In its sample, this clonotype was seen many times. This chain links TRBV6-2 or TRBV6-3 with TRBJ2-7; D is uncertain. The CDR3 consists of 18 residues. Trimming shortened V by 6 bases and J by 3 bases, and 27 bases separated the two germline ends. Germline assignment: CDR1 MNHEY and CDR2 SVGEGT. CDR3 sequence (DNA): TGTGCCAGCAGCCCCCAAATTGTCCTGAGGTCGAGGATCTACGAGCAGTACTTC. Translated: CASSPQIVLRSRIYEQYF.

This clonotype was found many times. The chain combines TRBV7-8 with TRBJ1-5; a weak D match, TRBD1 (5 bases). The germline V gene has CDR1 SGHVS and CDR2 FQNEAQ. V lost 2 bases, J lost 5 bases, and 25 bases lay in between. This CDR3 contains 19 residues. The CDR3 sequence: CASSLKVARGGSGDQPQHF. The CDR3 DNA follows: TGTGCCAGCAGCTTAAAAGTTGCCCGGGGCGGCTCCGGAGATCAGCCCCAGCATTTT.

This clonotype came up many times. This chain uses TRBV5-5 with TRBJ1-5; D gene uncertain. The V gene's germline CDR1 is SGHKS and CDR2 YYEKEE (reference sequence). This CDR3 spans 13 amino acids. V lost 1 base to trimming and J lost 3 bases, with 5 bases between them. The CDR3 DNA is TGTGCCAGCAGCTTGTTAGACAATCAGCCCCAGCATTTT. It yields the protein CASSLLDNQPQHF. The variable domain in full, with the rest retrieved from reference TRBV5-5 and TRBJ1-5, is DAGVTQSPTHLIKTRGQQVTLRCSPISGHKSVSWYQQVLGQGPQFIFQYYEKEERGRGNFPDRFSARQFPNYSSELNVNALLLGDSALYLCASSLLDNQPQHFGDGTRLSIL.

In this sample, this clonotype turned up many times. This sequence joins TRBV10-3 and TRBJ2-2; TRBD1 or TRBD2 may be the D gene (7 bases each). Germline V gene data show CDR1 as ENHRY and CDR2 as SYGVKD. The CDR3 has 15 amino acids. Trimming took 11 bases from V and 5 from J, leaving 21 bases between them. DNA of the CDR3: TGTGCCCCCGGGGGGAGGGGGCGCCGGACCGGGGAGCTGTTTTTT. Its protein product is CAPGGRGRRTGELFF.

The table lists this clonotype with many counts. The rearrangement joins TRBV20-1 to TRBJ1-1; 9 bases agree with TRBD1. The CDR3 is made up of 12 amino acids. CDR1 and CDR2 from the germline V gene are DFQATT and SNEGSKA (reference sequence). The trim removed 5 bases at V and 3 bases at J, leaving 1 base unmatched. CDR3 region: CSAWTGDTEAFF. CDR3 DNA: TGCAGTGCTTGGACAGGGGACACTGAAGCTTTCTTT.

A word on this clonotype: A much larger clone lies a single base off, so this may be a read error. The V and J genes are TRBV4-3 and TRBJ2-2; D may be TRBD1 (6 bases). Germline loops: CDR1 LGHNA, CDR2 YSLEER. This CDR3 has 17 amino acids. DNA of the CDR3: TGCGCCAGCAGCCAGTATGGAGGACAGACTAACACCGGGGTGCTGTTTTTT. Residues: CASSQYGGQTNTGVLFF.

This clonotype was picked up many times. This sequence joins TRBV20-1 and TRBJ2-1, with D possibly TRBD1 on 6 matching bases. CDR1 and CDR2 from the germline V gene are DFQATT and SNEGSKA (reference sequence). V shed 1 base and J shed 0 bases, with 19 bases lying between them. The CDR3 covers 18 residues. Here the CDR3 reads CSARGRGSYPYSYNEQFF. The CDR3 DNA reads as TGCAGTGCTAGAGGAAGGGGGTCTTATCCATACTCCTACAATGAGCAGTTCTTC.

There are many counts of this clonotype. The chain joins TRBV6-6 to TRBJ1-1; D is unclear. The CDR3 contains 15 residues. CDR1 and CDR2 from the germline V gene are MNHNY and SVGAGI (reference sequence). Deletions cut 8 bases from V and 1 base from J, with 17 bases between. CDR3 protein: CASVWSVAENTEAFF. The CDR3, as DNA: TGTGCCAGCGTATGGTCGGTGGCGGAGAACACTGAAGCTTTCTTT.

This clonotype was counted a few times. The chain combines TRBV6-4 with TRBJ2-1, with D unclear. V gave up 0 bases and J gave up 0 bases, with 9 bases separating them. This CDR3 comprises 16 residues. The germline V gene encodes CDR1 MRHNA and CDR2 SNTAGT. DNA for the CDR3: TGTGCCAGCAGTGACTCTCGGCAGAGCTCCTACAATGAGCAGTTCTTC. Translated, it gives CASSDSRQSSYNEQFF.

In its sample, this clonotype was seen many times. The CDR3 nucleotides are TGCAGTGCTAGAAGACATCAGTCCGGGGAGCTGTTTTTT. Its protein is CSARRHQSGELFF. The chain combines TRBV20-1 with TRBJ2-2; D gene unclear. V lost 2 bases to trimming and J lost 6 bases, with 10 bases between them. Germline CDR1 DFQATT, CDR2 SNEGSKA (reference sequence). The CDR3 runs to 13 residues.

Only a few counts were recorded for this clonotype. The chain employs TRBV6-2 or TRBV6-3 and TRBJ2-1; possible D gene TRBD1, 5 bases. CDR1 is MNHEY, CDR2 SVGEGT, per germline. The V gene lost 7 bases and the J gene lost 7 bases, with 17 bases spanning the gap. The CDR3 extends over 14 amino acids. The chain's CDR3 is CASTPSGSLNEQFF. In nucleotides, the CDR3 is TGTGCCAGCACCCCCTCAGGGTCCTTAAATGAGCAGTTCTTC.